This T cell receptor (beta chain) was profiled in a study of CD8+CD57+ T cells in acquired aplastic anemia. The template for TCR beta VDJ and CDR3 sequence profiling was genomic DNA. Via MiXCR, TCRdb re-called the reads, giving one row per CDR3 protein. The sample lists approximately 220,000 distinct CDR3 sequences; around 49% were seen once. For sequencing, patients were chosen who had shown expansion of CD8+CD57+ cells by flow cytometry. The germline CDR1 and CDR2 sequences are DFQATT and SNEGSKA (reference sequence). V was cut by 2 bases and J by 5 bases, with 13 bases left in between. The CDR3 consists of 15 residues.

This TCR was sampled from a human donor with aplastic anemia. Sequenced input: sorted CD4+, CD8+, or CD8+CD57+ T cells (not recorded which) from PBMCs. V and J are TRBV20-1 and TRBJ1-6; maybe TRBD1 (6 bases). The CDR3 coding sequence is TGCAGTGCTAGATCGAGGACAGACAATAATTCACCCCTCCACTTT. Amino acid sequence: CSARSRTDNNSPLHF.